What follows are 9 T cell receptor beta chains derived from one specimen sequenced in a study of T cell changes during pregnancy in multiple sclerosis. Produced via immunoSEQ multiplex PCR; TCRdb's table is partial and in-frame only. Among 70,000 to 80,000 clones, just under 95% were seen once, and the ten largest hold approximately 4%. The sequences come from peripheral blood, collected after pregnancy. Receptor source: a female donor in good health, enrolled as a control in a pregnancy study.

The V and J genes are TRBV6-5 and TRBJ2-1, with 7 bases that match TRBD2. Germline-derived CDR1 and CDR2 are MNHEY and SVGAGI. After removal of 6 bases from V and 8 bases from J, the junction contained 7 bases not matched to a gene. This CDR3 has 13 residues. This chain's CDR3 is CASRPGGSYEQFF. The CDR3 DNA is TGTGCCAGCAGACCCGGCGGGAGCTATGAGCAGTTCTTC.

The chain joins TRBV25-1 to TRBJ2-3; possibly TRBD2 for D (6 bases). The V and J ends lost 4 bases and 2 bases respectively, with 10 bases between them. From germline, CDR1 is MGHDK and CDR2 SYGVNS. The CDR3 length is 14 residues. The CDR3 nucleotides are TGTGCCAGCAGTGGACTAGGATACACAGATACGCAGTATTTT. It codes for CASSGLGYTDTQYF.

Points on this clone: The sample carries other DNA sequences with the same CDR3. The rearrangement links TRBV18 to TRBJ2-5; the D is unclear. Germline V gene sequence: CDR1 KGHSH, CDR2 LQKENI. The CDR3 consists of 11 residues. Trimming took 2 bases from V and 5 from J, leaving 3 bases between them. The CDR3 DNA follows: TGTGCCAGCTCACCAGAGGAGACCCAGTACTTC. Protein sequence: CASSPEETQYF. The full variable domain, its missing parts supplied by reference TRBV18 and TRBJ2-5, is NAGVMQNPRHLVRRRGQEARLRCSPMKGHSHVYWYRQLPEEGLKFMVYLQKENIIDESGMPKERFSAEFPKEGPSILRIQQVVRGDSAAYFCASSPEETQYFGPGTRLLVL.

The chain joins TRBV5-6 to TRBJ1-1; D is undetermined. The V end was cut by 0 bases, the J end by 6 bases, with 12 bases between. The germline V gene encodes CDR1 SGHDT and CDR2 YYEEEE. This CDR3 has 14 residues. CDR3 amino acids: CASSLGRGSAEAFF. CDR3 coding DNA: TGTGCCAGCAGCTTGGGTCGGGGTAGCGCTGAAGCTTTCTTT. Variable domain in full (rest from reference TRBV5-6 and TRBJ1-1): DAGVTQSPTHLIKTRGQQVTLRCSPKSGHDTVSWYQQALGQGPQFIFQYYEEEERQRGNFPDRFSGHQFPNYSSELNVNALLLGDSALYLCASSLGRGSAEAFFGQGTRLTVV.

The gene calls are TRBV28 and TRBJ2-7; 8 bases match TRBD1. Germline CDR1 reads MDHEN; CDR2 reads SYDVKM. The CDR3 runs to 16 residues. Trimming took 3 bases from V and 3 from J; bases not matched to a gene: 10. The CDR3 region is CASSFLPWTGLYEQYF. The DNA of the CDR3 is TGTGCCAGCAGTTTTCTTCCCTGGACAGGGCTCTACGAGCAGTACTTC. Full variable domain (missing parts from reference TRBV28 and TRBJ2-7): DVKVTQSSRYLVKRTGEKVFLECVQDMDHENMFWYRQDPGLGLRLIYFSYDVKMKEKGDIPEGYSVSREKKERFSLILESASTNQTSMYLCASSFLPWTGLYEQYFGPGTRLTVT.

This chain connects TRBV5-1 to TRBJ1-2, with 12 bases that match TRBD1. Per germline, CDR1 SGHRS and CDR2 YFSETQ. V lost 5 bases and J lost 0; bases outside the gene matches: 11. CDR3 length equals 18 residues. CDR3 loop: CASRRDRGRLLANYGYTF. The CDR3 DNA reads as TGCGCCAGCAGACGGGACAGGGGGCGCTTACTTGCTAACTATGGCTACACCTTC.

J is TRBJ1-2 and V is TRBV29-1; the D is unclear. CDR1 SQVTM and CDR2 ANQGSEA come from the germline V gene. The CDR3 covers 11 residues. The V and J ends lost 2 bases and 1 base respectively, with 2 bases between them. The CDR3 region is CSVELNYGYTF. The CDR3 DNA is TGCAGCGTTGAACTTAACTATGGCTACACCTTC. The full variable domain, rest sourced from reference TRBV29-1 and TRBJ1-2, is SAVISQKPSRDICQRGTSLTIQCQVDSQVTMMFWYRQQPGQSLTLIATANQGSEATYESGFVIDKFPISRPNLTFSTLTVSNMSPEDSSIYLCSVELNYGYTFGSGTRLTVV.

This clone has a single count. The gene calls are TRBV5-1 and TRBJ2-7; TRBD2 agrees at 8 bases. The germline V gene encodes CDR1 SGHRS and CDR2 YFSETQ. V gave up 5 bases and J gave up 3 bases; unmatched junction bases: 7. The CDR3 consists of 14 residues. The CDR3 loop reads CASSLSGGGYEQYF. The CDR3 DNA sequence: TGCGCCAGCAGTTTAAGCGGGGGAGGCTACGAGCAGTACTTC.

The V and J genes are TRBV27 and TRBJ2-7; D uncertain. V lost 3 bases to trimming and J lost 7 bases, with 13 bases between them. This CDR3 spans 13 amino acids. Germline lookup yields CDR1 MNHEY and CDR2 SMNVEV (reference sequence). CDR3 sequence reads: CASSFQTFGEQYF. The CDR3 DNA reads TGTGCCAGCAGTTTCCAGACCTTCGGGGAGCAGTACTTC.